This T cell receptor (beta chain) was sequenced in a study of T cells after yellow fever vaccination. This clonotype was counted many times. Its target is unknown. This CDR3 comprises 12 residues. The ends were cut back, 4 bases at V and 9 bases at J, with 11 bases in the middle. Germline loops: CDR1 SGHDT, CDR2 YYEEEE. One entry per CDR3 protein, called by TCRdb with MiXCR from the 5' RACE reads. The repertoire has 29,000 or so distinct CDR3 sequences, around 5% of them found once; the top ten carry about 41%. Findings and limits, study-wide: Highly abundant clonotypes carried over from the bulk population could end up in FACS-sorted repertoires as contaminants. Detected again after the booster were most primary-vaccination clones, at approximately 96% CD4 and about 90% CD8.

The receptor was derived from a man aged 25-45 years who received the YFV17D yellow fever vaccine. Specimen: CD8+ T cells sorted from PBMCs, collected 10 days after the yellow fever booster vaccination. The gene calls are TRBV5-6 and TRBJ2-1; D possibly corresponds to TRBD2 (5 bases). The CDR3 nucleotides read TGTGCCAGCAGCCTCGGGGTCGGTGAGCAGTTCTTC. As protein: CASSLGVGEQFF.